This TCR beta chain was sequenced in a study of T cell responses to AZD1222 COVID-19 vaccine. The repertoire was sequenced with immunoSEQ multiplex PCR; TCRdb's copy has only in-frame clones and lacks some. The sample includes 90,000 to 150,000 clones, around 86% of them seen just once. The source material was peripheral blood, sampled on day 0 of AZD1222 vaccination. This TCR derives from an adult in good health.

The CDR3 region is CASSSPPGQGNTEAFF. In DNA, the CDR3 is TGTGCCAGCAGCTCACCTCCGGGACAGGGTAACACTGAAGCTTTCTTT. The chain employs TRBV7-8 and TRBJ1-1; 9 positions match TRBD1. The CDR3 covers 16 residues. The V and J ends lost 4 bases and 2 bases, in that order; junction bases with no gene match: 8. Germline CDR1 reads SGHVS; CDR2 reads FQNEAQ. Filled out from reference TRBV7-8 and TRBJ1-1, the complete variable domain reads GAGVSQSPRYKVAKRGQDVALRCDPISGHVSLFWYQQALGQGPEFLTYFQNEAQLDKSGLPSDRFFAERPEGSVSTLKIQRTQQEDSAVYLCASSSPPGQGNTEAFFGQGTRLTVV.